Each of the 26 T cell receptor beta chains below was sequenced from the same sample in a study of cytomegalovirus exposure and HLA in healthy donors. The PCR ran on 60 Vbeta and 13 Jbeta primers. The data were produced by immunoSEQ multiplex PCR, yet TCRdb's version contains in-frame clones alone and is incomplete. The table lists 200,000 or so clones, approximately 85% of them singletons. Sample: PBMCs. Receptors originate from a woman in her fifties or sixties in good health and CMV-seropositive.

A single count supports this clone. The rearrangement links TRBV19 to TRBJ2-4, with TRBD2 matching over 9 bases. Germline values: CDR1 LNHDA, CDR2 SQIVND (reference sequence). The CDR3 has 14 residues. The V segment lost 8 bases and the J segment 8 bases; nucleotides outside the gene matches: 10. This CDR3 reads CASAAGGGEDIQYF. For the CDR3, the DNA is TGTGCCAGTGCTGCGGGGGGGGGAGAGGACATTCAGTACTTC.

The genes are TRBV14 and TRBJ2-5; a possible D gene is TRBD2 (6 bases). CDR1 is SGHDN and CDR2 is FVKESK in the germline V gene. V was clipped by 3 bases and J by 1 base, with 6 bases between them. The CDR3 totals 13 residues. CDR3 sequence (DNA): TGTGCCAGCAGCCAGCGGGGCCAAGAGACCCAGTACTTC. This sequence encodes CASSQRGQETQYF.

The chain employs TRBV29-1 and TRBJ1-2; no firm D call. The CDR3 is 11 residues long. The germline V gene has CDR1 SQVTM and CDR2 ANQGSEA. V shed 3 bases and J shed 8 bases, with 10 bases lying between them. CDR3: CSVDQVGGYTF. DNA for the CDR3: TGCAGCGTTGATCAGGTCGGCGGCTACACCTTC.

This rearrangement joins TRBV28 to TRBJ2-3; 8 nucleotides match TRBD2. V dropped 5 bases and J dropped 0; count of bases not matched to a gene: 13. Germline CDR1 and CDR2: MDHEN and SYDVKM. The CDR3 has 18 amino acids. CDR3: CASSPQPKPSGSTDTQYF. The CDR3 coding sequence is TGTGCCAGCAGTCCCCAACCGAAGCCTAGCGGGAGCACAGATACGCAGTATTTT.

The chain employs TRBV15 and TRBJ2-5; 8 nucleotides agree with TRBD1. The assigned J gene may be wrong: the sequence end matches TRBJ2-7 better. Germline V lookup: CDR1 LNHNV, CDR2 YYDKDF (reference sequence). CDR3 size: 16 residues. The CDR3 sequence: CATSADRGRGSYEQYF. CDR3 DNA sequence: TGTGCCACCAGCGCCGACAGGGGAAGGGGCTCCTACGAGCAGTACTTC.

CDR3: CASRTGHYEQYF. CDR3 in DNA: TGTGCCAGCAGGACAGGGCACTACGAGCAGTACTTC. The V and J genes are TRBV28 and TRBJ2-7; 7 bases are a match to TRBD1. The CDR3 is made up of 12 amino acids. The germline V gene encodes CDR1 MDHEN and CDR2 SYDVKM. V shed 6 bases and J 3 bases; nucleotides not matched to a gene: 2. Using reference TRBV28 and TRBJ2-7 for the parts outside the CDR3, the full variable domain is DVKVTQSSRYLVKRTGEKVFLECVQDMDHENMFWYRQDPGLGLRLIYFSYDVKMKEKGDIPEGYSVSREKKERFSLILESASTNQTSMYLCASRTGHYEQYFGPGTRLTVT.

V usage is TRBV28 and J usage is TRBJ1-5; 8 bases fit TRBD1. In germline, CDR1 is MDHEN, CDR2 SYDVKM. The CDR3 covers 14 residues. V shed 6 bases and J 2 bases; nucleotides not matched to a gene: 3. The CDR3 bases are TGTGCCAGCAGCAGGGGGCTGGGCAATCAGCCCCAGCATTTT. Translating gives CASSRGLGNQPQHF.

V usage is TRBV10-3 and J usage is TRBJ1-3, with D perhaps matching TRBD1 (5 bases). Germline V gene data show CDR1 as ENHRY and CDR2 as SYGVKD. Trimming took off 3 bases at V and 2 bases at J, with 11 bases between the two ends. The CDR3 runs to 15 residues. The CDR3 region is CAISDQGRAGNTIYF. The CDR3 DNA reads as TGTGCCATCAGTGACCAGGGTAGGGCTGGAAACACCATATATTTT.

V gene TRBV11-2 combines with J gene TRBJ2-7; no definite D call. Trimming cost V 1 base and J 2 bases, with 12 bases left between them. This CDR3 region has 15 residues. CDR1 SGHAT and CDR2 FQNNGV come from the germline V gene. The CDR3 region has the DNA TGTGCCAGCAGCTTAGCAGGTCAGGCACCCTACGAGCAGTACTTC. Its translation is CASSLAGQAPYEQYF.

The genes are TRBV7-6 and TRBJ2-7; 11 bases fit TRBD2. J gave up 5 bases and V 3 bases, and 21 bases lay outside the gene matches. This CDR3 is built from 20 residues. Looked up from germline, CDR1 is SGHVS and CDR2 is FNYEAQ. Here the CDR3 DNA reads TGTGCCAGCAGCTTGAGTCCTACTTGGCTCCTAGCGGGAGGCCAAGACGAGCAGTACTTC. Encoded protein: CASSLSPTWLLAGGQDEQYF. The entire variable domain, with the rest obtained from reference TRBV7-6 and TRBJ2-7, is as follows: GAGVSQSPRYKVTKRGQDVALRCDPISGHVSLYWYRQALGQGPEFLTYFNYEAQQDKSGLPNDRFSAERPEGSISTLTIQRTEQRDSAMYRCASSLSPTWLLAGGQDEQYFGPGTRLTVT.

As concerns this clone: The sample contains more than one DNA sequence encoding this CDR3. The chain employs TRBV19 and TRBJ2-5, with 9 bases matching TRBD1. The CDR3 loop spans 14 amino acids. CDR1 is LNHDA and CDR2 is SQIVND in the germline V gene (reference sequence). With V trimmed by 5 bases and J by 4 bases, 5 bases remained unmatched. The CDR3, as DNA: TGTGCCAGTAGTGTAACAGGGGGCGGAGAGACCCAGTACTTC. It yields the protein CASSVTGGGETQYF.

The CDR3 spells CASSPEYRGGTDTQYF. The CDR3 coding sequence is TGTGCCAGCTCACCTGAATACAGGGGCGGGACAGATACGCAGTATTTT. This chain uses TRBV18 with TRBJ2-3; TRBD1 matches 7 bases. The ends lost 3 bases at V and 3 bases at J; junction bases unmatched: 9. This CDR3 is 16 amino acids long. Looked up from germline, CDR1 is KGHSH and CDR2 is LQKENI.

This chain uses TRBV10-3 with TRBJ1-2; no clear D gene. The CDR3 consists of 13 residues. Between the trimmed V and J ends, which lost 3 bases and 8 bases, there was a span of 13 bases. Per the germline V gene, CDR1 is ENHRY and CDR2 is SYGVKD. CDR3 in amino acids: CAISETPEEGYTF. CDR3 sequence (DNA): TGTGCCATCAGTGAAACCCCCGAGGAAGGCTACACCTTC.

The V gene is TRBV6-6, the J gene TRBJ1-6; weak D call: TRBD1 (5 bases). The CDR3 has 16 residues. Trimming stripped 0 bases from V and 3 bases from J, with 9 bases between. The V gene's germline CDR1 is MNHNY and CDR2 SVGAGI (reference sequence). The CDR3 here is CASSYSHRIYNSPLHF. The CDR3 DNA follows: TGTGCCAGCAGTTACTCCCACAGGATCTATAATTCACCCCTCCACTTT.

CDR3: CASSGNRAYEQYF. The CDR3 DNA is TGTGCCAGCAGCGGGAACAGGGCCTACGAGCAGTACTTC. The chain has TRBV27 and TRBJ2-7, with D maybe TRBD1 (6 bases). The germline gives CDR1 MNHEY, CDR2 SMNVEV (reference sequence). CDR3 length equals 13 residues. Trimming cost V 6 bases and J 2 bases, with 11 bases left between them.

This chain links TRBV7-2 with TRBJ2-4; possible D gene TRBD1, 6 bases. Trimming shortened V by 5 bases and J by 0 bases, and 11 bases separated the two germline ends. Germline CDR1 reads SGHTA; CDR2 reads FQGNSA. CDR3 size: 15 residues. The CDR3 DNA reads TGTGCCAGCAGCCCACAGGGAGTAGCCAAAAACATTCAGTACTTC. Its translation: CASSPQGVAKNIQYF.

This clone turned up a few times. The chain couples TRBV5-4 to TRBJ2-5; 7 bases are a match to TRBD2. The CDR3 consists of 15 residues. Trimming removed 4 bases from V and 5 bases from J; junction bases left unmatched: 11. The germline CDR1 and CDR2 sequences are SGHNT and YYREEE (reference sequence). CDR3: CASSGGGFKAETQYF. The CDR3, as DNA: TGTGCCAGCAGCGGGGGGGGTTTTAAGGCGGAGACCCAGTACTTC.

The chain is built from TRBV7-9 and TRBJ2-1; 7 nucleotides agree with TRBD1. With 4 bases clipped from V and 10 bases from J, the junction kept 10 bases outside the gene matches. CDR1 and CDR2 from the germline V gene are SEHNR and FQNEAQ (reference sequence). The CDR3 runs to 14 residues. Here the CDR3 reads CASSSLTGIIEQFF. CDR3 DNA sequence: TGTGCCAGCAGCTCACTGACAGGGATAATCGAGCAGTTCTTC.

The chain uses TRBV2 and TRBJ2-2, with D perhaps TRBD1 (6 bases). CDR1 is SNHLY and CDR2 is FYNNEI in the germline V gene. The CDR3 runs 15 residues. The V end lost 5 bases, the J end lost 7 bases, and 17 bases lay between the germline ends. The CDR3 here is CASSIRVGAGGELFF. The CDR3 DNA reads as TGTGCCAGCAGTATTCGGGTGGGGGCTGGCGGGGAGCTGTTTTTT.

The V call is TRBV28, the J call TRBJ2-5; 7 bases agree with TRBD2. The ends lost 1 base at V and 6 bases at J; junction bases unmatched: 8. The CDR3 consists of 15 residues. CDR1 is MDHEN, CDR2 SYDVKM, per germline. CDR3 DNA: TGTGCCAGCAGTTTATCGTTCCAGCGGGAAAAGACCCAGTACTTC. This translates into CASSLSFQREKTQYF. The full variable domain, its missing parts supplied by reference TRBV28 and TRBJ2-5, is DVKVTQSSRYLVKRTGEKVFLECVQDMDHENMFWYRQDPGLGLRLIYFSYDVKMKEKGDIPEGYSVSREKKERFSLILESASTNQTSMYLCASSLSFQREKTQYFGPGTRLLVL.

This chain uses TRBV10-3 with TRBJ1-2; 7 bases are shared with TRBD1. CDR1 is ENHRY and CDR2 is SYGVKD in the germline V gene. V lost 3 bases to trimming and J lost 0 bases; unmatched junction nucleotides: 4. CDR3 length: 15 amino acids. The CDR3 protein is CAISDWDRPNYGYTF. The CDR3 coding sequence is TGTGCCATCAGTGATTGGGACAGACCTAACTATGGCTACACCTTC.

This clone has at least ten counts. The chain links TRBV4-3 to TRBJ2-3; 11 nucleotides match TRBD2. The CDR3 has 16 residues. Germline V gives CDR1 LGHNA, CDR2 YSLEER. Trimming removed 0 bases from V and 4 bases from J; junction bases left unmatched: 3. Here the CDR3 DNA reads TGCGCCAGCAGCCAAGATCTAGCGGGGGGCCCAGATACGCAGTATTTT. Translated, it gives CASSQDLAGGPDTQYF.

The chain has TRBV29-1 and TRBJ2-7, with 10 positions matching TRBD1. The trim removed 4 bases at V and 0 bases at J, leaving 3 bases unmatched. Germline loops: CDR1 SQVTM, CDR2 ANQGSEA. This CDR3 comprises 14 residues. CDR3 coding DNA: TGCAGCGTTGCAGACAGGGGGCACTCCTACGAGCAGTACTTC. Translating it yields CSVADRGHSYEQYF.

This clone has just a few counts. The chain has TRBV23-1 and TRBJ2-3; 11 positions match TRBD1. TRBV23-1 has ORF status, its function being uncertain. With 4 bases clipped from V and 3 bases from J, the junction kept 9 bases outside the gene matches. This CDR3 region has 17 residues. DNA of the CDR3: TGCGCCAGCAGTCGTTGGTGGGGGACAGGGGGGACAGATACGCAGTATTTT. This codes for CASSRWWGTGGTDTQYF.

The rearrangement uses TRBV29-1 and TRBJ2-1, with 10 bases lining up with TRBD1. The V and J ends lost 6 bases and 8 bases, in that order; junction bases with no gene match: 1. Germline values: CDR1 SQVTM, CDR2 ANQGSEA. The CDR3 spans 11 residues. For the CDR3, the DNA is TGCAGCGTCGGGACAGGGGATGAGCAGTTCTTC. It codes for CSVGTGDEQFF.

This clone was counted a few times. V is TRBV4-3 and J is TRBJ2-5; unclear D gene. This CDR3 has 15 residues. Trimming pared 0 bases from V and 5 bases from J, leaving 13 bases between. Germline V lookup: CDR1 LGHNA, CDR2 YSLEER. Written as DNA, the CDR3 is TGCGCCAGCAGCCAAGATGGTCCAGCCGGGGAGACCCAGTACTTC. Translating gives CASSQDGPAGETQYF.